This T cell receptor (beta chain) stems from a study of blood T cells in healthy people across ages. V lost 3 bases and J lost 4, with 12 bases in between. CDR3 length: 14 amino acids. A second roughly 6 to 12 cycle PCR used barcoded and J-beta primers. TCRdb redid the calling of the 5' RACE reads with MiXCR, one entry per CDR3 protein. Of about 970,000 distinct CDR3 sequences listed, 45% to 60% are singletons. Sequencing used blood. The sequence was collected from a woman in her sixties in good health. V usage is TRBV12-3 or TRBV12-4 and J usage is TRBJ1-2; D possibly corresponds to TRBD1 (5 bases). This CDR3 reads CASSLTRGGYGYTF. The DNA for the CDR3 is TGTGCCAGCAGTTTGACTAGGGGTGGCTATGGCTACACCTTC.